A selection of T cell receptor beta chains follows, all from one sample in a study of cytomegalovirus exposure and HLA in healthy donors. Method: immunoSEQ multiplex PCR; TCRdb's copy keeps in-frame clones and lacks some. The sample carries 150,000 to 250,000 clones, approximately 85% recorded once. The sequencing sample was made of PBMCs. Receptor source: a woman in her forties or fifties in good health and CMV-seronegative. Each CDR3 is given with its conserved first and last residue. Fields, in order: D gene, clone size, V gene, J gene, CDR3 protein, CDR3 DNA. D genes are given only for firm matches. Clone sizes are given selectively: once, few, many, or a class where the clone is expanded.

TRBD1	.	TRBV2	TRBJ1-1	CAGDRGWTEAFF	TGTGCCGGTGACAGGGGTTGGACTGAAGCTTTCTTT
.	.	TRBV5-1	TRBJ1-1	CASSPRAGNTEAFF	TGCGCCAGCAGCCCGAGAGCAGGGAACACTGAAGCTTTCTTT
TRBD1	once	TRBV6-5	TRBJ2-7	CASWTGTYEQYF	TGTGCCAGCTGGACAGGGACCTACGAGCAGTACTTC
TRBD2	.	TRBV29-1	TRBJ2-1	CSVDGLAGNNEQFF	TGCAGCGTTGATGGGCTAGCGGGTAACAATGAGCAGTTCTTC
.	.	TRBV28	TRBJ2-7	CASSEGLRSYEQYF	TGTGCCAGCAGCGAGGGACTGCGCTCCTACGAGCAGTACTTC
.	.	TRBV4-2	TRBJ2-1	CASSQDDSGLSYNEQFF	TGTGCCAGCAGCCAAGATGACAGCGGGTTATCCTACAATGAGCAGTTCTTC
.	.	TRBV28	TRBJ2-1	CASSLWPLVSTYNEQFF	TGTGCCAGCAGTTTATGGCCGTTAGTTTCAACCTACAATGAGCAGTTCTTC
TRBD2	.	TRBV15	TRBJ2-7	CATSRGLAGGTYEQYF	TGTGCCACCAGCAGAGGCCTAGCGGGAGGGACCTACGAGCAGTACTTC
.	.	TRBV15	TRBJ2-3	CATSRDQTGTDTQYF	TGTGCCACCAGCAGGGATCAGACAGGAACAGATACGCAGTATTTT
TRBD1	few	TRBV4-3	TRBJ1-1	CASSRQGETEAFF	TGCGCCAGCAGTCGACAGGGAGAGACTGAAGCTTTCTTT
TRBD2	.	TRBV4-1	TRBJ2-7	CASSQDRGRASYEQYF	TGCGCCAGCAGCCAAGACCGAGGGAGGGCCTCCTACGAGCAGTACTTC
TRBD1	.	TRBV29-1	TRBJ1-2	CSGRDSYGYTF	TGCAGCGGCCGGGACAGCTATGGCTACACCTTC
TRBD2	.	TRBV5-5	TRBJ2-7	CASSSDGLAGTYEQYF	TGTGCCAGCAGCTCTGACGGACTAGCGGGGACCTACGAGCAGTACTTC
TRBD1	.	TRBV6-4	TRBJ1-1	CASSTSGTATEAFF	TGTGCCAGCAGTACCTCCGGGACAGCCACTGAAGCTTTCTTT
.	.	TRBV27	TRBJ2-7	CASSSLSYEQYF	TGTGCCAGCAGTTCCCTCTCCTACGAGCAGTACTTC
.	once	TRBV7-9	TRBJ2-7	CASSLGSDPYEQYF	TGTGCCAGCAGCTTAGGGAGCGACCCCTACGAGCAGTACTTC
TRBD2	.	TRBV9	TRBJ2-1	CASSASSGRALDEQFF	TGTGCCAGCAGCGCAAGCAGCGGGAGGGCCCTCGATGAGCAGTTCTTC
TRBD2	.	TRBV5-6	TRBJ2-7	CASSSAGETYEQYF	TGTGCCAGCAGCTCAGCGGGAGAAACCTACGAGCAGTACTTC
TRBD2	.	TRBV5-1	TRBJ2-7	CASSLGTSGSGHEQYF	TGCGCCAGCAGCCTCGGGACTAGCGGGAGTGGCCACGAGCAGTACTTC
TRBD1	.	TRBV7-9	TRBJ1-2	CASTPGTGDYGYTF	TGTGCCAGCACCCCCGGGACAGGGGACTATGGCTACACCTTC
.	.	TRBV12-5	TRBJ2-7	CASGLNRGISHYEQYF	TGTGCTAGTGGTTTGAACCGGGGAATTTCCCACTACGAGCAGTACTTC
.	few	TRBV6-1	TRBJ2-6	CASEQGFSGANVLTF	TGTGCCAGTGAACAGGGTTTCTCTGGGGCCAACGTCCTGACTTTC
TRBD2	.	TRBV7-2	TRBJ2-1	CASSKRTSGDVEFF	TGTGCCAGCAGCAAACGGACTAGCGGGGATGTAGAGTTCTTC
.	.	TRBV2	TRBJ2-2	CASSENSLDTGELFF	TGTGCCAGCAGTGAAAACTCCCTAGACACCGGGGAGCTGTTTTTT
TRBD2	once	TRBV5-6	TRBJ2-1	CASSLGLADNEQFF	TGTGCCAGCAGCTTGGGACTAGCGGACAATGAGCAGTTCTTC
.	.	TRBV27	TRBJ2-7	CASSIQGLTYEQYF	TGTGCCAGCAGTATTCAGGGGCTCACCTACGAGCAGTACTTC
TRBD1	once	TRBV28	TRBJ1-2	CASSLQGVNYGYTF	TGTGCCAGCAGTTTACAGGGGGTTAACTATGGCTACACCTTC
.	.	TRBV27	TRBJ2-1	CASSSQYQTRNPGHYNEQFF	TGTGCCAGCAGTTCCCAATATCAGACACGAAACCCAGGGCACTACAATGAGCAGTTCTTC
.	.	TRBV6-1	TRBJ1-2	CASSEMAGRGDGYTF	TGTGCCAGCAGTGAAATGGCAGGGAGGGGGGATGGCTACACCTTC
TRBD2	.	TRBV7-9	TRBJ2-7	CSSSPSGTPYEQYF	TGTTCCAGCAGCCCCAGCGGGACCCCTTACGAGCAGTACTTC
.	.	TRBV7-9	TRBJ2-3	CASSSKSRFTDTQYF	TGTGCCAGCAGCTCAAAGTCTAGGTTCACAGATACGCAGTATTTT
TRBD2	.	TRBV29-1	TRBJ2-1	CSVGGTIQENYNEQFF	TGCAGCGTTGGGGGGACTATACAAGAGAATTACAATGAGCAGTTCTTC
TRBD2	.	TRBV9	TRBJ2-1	CASSVDRGLGYNEQFF	TGTGCCAGCAGCGTAGACCGGGGACTAGGTTACAATGAGCAGTTCTTC
.	.	TRBV5-4	TRBJ2-1	CASSLGGKAYNEQFF	TGTGCCAGCAGCTTAGGCGGGAAAGCCTACAATGAGCAGTTCTTC
.	.	TRBV5-4	TRBJ2-1	CASSLARLAGSYNEQFF	TGTGCCAGCAGCTTGGCACGGCTAGCCGGATCCTACAATGAGCAGTTCTTC
TRBD1	.	TRBV28	TRBJ1-5	CASIPALGQNYQPQHF	TGTGCCAGCATACCGGCACTGGGACAGAACTATCAGCCCCAGCATTTT
.	.	TRBV6-6	TRBJ2-3	CASRPTAADTQYF	TGTGCCAGCAGACCAACAGCGGCAGATACGCAGTATTTT
.	.	TRBV18	TRBJ2-5	CASSPPGVAETQYF	TGTGCCAGCTCACCACCTGGAGTAGCGGAGACCCAGTACTTC
.	.	TRBV28	TRBJ2-1	CASRGLGRNEQFF	TGTGCCAGCAGGGGGTTAGGGAGGAATGAGCAGTTCTTC
TRBD1	.	TRBV5-1	TRBJ1-2	CASSPWTGGANYGYTF	TGCGCCAGCAGCCCCTGGACAGGGGGAGCTAACTATGGCTACACCTTC
.	.	TRBV7-9	TRBJ2-2	CASRVGGNTGELFF	TGTGCCAGCAGGGTAGGGGGGAACACCGGGGAGCTGTTTTTT
TRBD1	.	TRBV4-2	TRBJ1-4	CASSHRREQGDNEKLFF	TGTGCCAGCAGCCATCGCCGGGAACAGGGGGATAATGAAAAACTGTTTTTT
.	.	TRBV5-4	TRBJ1-2	CASSPEGDYGYTF	TGTGCCAGCAGCCCCGAAGGGGACTATGGCTACACCTTC
.	.	TRBV5-5	TRBJ1-3	CASSLGAGKVGNTIYF	TGTGCCAGCAGCTTGGGGGCAGGGAAGGTCGGAAACACCATATATTTT
TRBD1	.	TRBV6-1	TRBJ2-7	CASSVTGSSYEQYF	TGCGCCAGCTCCGTGACAGGGTCGTCCTACGAGCAGTACTTC
.	.	TRBV14	TRBJ2-1	CASSQDRRVNNEQFF	TGTGCCAGCAGCCAAGATCGACGGGTTAACAATGAGCAGTTCTTC
.	.	TRBV7-2	TRBJ1-1	CASSRTAWGTEAFF	TGTGCCAGCAGCAGGACAGCTTGGGGCACTGAAGCTTTCTTT
TRBD1	.	TRBV6-1	TRBJ1-1	CASSGQGEIGTEAFF	TGTGCCAGCAGCGGACAGGGGGAGATCGGCACTGAAGCTTTCTTT
.	.	TRBV25-1	TRBJ2-7	CASSGLTSSGHEQYF	TGTGCCAGCAGTGGGTTAACTAGCTCAGGCCACGAGCAGTACTTC
.	few	TRBV7-9	TRBJ1-1	CASSLGANTEAFF	TGTGCCAGCAGCTTAGGGGCCAACACTGAAGCTTTCTTT